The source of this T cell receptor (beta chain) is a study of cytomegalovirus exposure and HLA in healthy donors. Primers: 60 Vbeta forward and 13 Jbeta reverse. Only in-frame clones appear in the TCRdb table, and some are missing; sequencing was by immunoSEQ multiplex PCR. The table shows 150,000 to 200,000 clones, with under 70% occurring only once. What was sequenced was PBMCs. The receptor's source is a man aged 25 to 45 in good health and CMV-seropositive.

CDR3 in DNA: TGCGCCAGTCAAGCGGGAGACTCCTACAATGAGCAGTTCTTC. Translated: CASQAGDSYNEQFF. The rearrangement uses TRBV5-1 and TRBJ2-1; 8 bases agree with TRBD2. J was trimmed by 0 bases and V by 8 bases; bases with no gene match: 4. The CDR3 has 14 amino acids. In germline, CDR1 is SGHRS, CDR2 YFSETQ.